This TCR beta chain was documented in a study of shared clonotypes between healthy human individuals. Study observations and caveats: It was observed that 4% to 6% of naive CD4 clonotypes were shared across several donors. The study generally estimated greater richness for naive than memory subsets.

For this clone: The target antigen is unknown.

Sequencing was performed with immunoSEQ multiplex PCR; in TCRdb, only in-frame clones are kept and a portion is missing. The sample records more than 1,200,000 clones, around 98.5% being singletons. Trimming cost V 5 bases and J 15 bases, with 20 bases left between them. Germline values: CDR1 SGHTA, CDR2 FQGNSA. This CDR3 is built from 13 residues. This clonotype was sampled from a man aged 30 to 39 in good health. This sequence joins TRBV7-2 and TRBJ2-1, with TRBD2 as a possible D gene (5 bases). The sample was naive CD4+ T cells sorted from blood. Noted subset: CD45RA+ positively selected. As DNA, the CDR3 is TGTGCCAGCAGCCGTGAGGGTCAGGCCCATCCGTTCTTC. Protein: CASSREGQAHPFF.